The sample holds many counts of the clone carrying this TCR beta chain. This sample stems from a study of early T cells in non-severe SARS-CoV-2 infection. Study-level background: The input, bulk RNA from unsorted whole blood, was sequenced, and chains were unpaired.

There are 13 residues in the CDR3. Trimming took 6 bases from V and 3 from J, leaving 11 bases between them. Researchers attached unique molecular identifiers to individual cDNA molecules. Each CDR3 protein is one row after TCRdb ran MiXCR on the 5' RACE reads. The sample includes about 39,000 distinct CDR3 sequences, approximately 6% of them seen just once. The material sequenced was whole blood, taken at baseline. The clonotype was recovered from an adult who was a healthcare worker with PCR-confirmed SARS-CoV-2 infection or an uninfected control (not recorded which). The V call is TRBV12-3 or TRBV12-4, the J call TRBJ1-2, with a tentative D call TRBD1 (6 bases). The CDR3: CASSLQGHYGYTF. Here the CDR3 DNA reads TGTGCCAGCAGCCTACAGGGTCACTATGGCTACACCTTC.